This is a list of T cell receptor beta chains from one sample in a study of blood T cell repertoires in COVID-19. Sequencing used immunoSEQ multiplex PCR; TCRdb keeps in-frame clones, though not all of them. The table has approximately 140,000 clones, approximately 80% seen once. Specimen: peripheral blood. Every receptor here comes from a middle-aged man with active or convalescent COVID-19. The CDR3 runs from the conserved cysteine through the conserved F or W. A D gene is named only where the DNA matches it firmly. Clone sizes are given selectively: once, few, many, or a class where the clone is expanded.

D gene: .; V gene: TRBV7-6; clone size: once; J gene: TRBJ1-2; CDR3 DNA: TGTGCCAGCAGCTTAGATATTAGCGGGACCTATGGCTACACCTTC; CDR3 protein: CASSLDISGTYGYTF
D gene: .; V gene: TRBV6-2/TRBV6-3; clone size: few; J gene: TRBJ1-4; CDR3 DNA: TGTGCCAGCAGTTACGTCAGGCAAAAACTGTTTTTT; CDR3 protein: CASSYVRQKLFF
D gene: TRBD1; V gene: TRBV27; clone size: .; J gene: TRBJ1-6; CDR3 DNA: TGTGCCAGCAGTTTAGGGACAGGGGTTTCACCCCTCCACTTT; CDR3 protein: CASSLGTGVSPLHF
D gene: .; V gene: TRBV3-1/TRBV3-2; clone size: .; J gene: TRBJ2-7; CDR3 DNA: TGTGCCAGCAGCCGGGGGCACGAGCAGTACTTC; CDR3 protein: CASSRGHEQYF
D gene: TRBD1; V gene: TRBV6-6; clone size: .; J gene: TRBJ1-2; CDR3 DNA: TGTGCCAGCAACAAACAGGGGGCCGAGGGTGGCTACACCTTC; CDR3 protein: CASNKQGAEGGYTF
D gene: TRBD1; V gene: TRBV5-1; clone size: .; J gene: TRBJ2-1; CDR3 DNA: TGCGCCAGCAGCTGGGGGGACAGGGTCGATGAGCAGTTCTTC; CDR3 protein: CASSWGDRVDEQFF
D gene: TRBD1; V gene: TRBV4-3; clone size: .; J gene: TRBJ1-2; CDR3 DNA: TGCGCCAGCAGCCAAGAGACAGGGCATGGCTACACCTTC; CDR3 protein: CASSQETGHGYTF
D gene: .; V gene: TRBV6-6; clone size: .; J gene: TRBJ2-7; CDR3 DNA: TGTGCCAGCACCCCGGGGATGCGTTACGAGCAGTACTTC; CDR3 protein: CASTPGMRYEQYF
D gene: .; V gene: TRBV18; clone size: .; J gene: TRBJ2-7; CDR3 DNA: TGTGCCAGCTCACCATTTACTAGCTTGGGCGAGCAGTACTTC; CDR3 protein: CASSPFTSLGEQYF
D gene: TRBD2; V gene: TRBV7-2; clone size: .; J gene: TRBJ2-7; CDR3 DNA: TGTGCCAGCAGTATCTCTGGACTAGCCCCCTACGAGCAGTACTTC; CDR3 protein: CASSISGLAPYEQYF
D gene: .; V gene: TRBV7-2; clone size: .; J gene: TRBJ2-3; CDR3 DNA: TGTGCCAGCACCTCGGAGTGGTCGCAGTATTTT; CDR3 protein: CASTSEWSQYF
D gene: TRBD2; V gene: TRBV5-5; clone size: .; J gene: TRBJ2-3; CDR3 DNA: TGTGCCAGCAGTTCCGGGACTAGTATTAAGTATTTT; CDR3 protein: CASSSGTSIKYF
D gene: .; V gene: TRBV1; clone size: .; J gene: TRBJ2-1; CDR3 DNA: TGCACCAGCAGCCAAGACAGACTAGCGGGGAGGCATGAGCAGTTCTTC; CDR3 protein: CTSSQDRLAGRHEQFF
D gene: .; V gene: TRBV7-2; clone size: .; J gene: TRBJ2-1; CDR3 DNA: TGTGCCAGCAGCTTAGAAGGGGACTCCTCCTACAATGAGCAGTTCTTC; CDR3 protein: CASSLEGDSSYNEQFF
D gene: TRBD1; V gene: TRBV9; clone size: .; J gene: TRBJ1-4; CDR3 DNA: TGTGCCAGCAGCGTAGGGACAGGGTTCCTCGAAAAACTGTTTTTT; CDR3 protein: CASSVGTGFLEKLFF
D gene: TRBD1; V gene: TRBV6-5; clone size: .; J gene: TRBJ2-1; CDR3 DNA: TGTGCCAGCACAGGGACAGGGTTCAATGAGCAGTTCTTC; CDR3 protein: CASTGTGFNEQFF
D gene: TRBD1; V gene: TRBV5-1; clone size: .; J gene: TRBJ2-2; CDR3 DNA: TGCGCCAGCAGCAATCAGGGGGCGGGAACCGGGGAGCTGTTTTTT; CDR3 protein: CASSNQGAGTGELFF
D gene: .; V gene: TRBV5-4; clone size: .; J gene: TRBJ2-5; CDR3 DNA: TGTGCCAGCAGCTGGAGCCCCCAAGAGACCCAGTACTTC; CDR3 protein: CASSWSPQETQYF
D gene: TRBD2; V gene: TRBV5-1; clone size: .; J gene: TRBJ2-5; CDR3 DNA: TGCGCCAGCAGCTCAGGGAGGGAAGAGACCCAGTACTTC; CDR3 protein: CASSSGREETQYF
D gene: TRBD1; V gene: TRBV13; clone size: once; J gene: TRBJ1-2; CDR3 DNA: TGTGCCAGCAGCTCGAAGGGCACAGGGGGTCAAGCCTTTTATGGCTACACCTTC; CDR3 protein: CASSSKGTGGQAFYGYTF
D gene: TRBD2; V gene: TRBV11-2; clone size: .; J gene: TRBJ2-1; CDR3 DNA: TGTGCCAGCAGCTTAGGGACTAGCCCTTACAATGAGCAGTTCTTC; CDR3 protein: CASSLGTSPYNEQFF
D gene: TRBD2; V gene: TRBV11-2; clone size: .; J gene: TRBJ2-1; CDR3 DNA: TGTGCCAGCAGCTTCGGGGGGGCTAATGAGCAGTTCTTC; CDR3 protein: CASSFGGANEQFF
D gene: TRBD1; V gene: TRBV3-1/TRBV3-2; clone size: once; J gene: TRBJ1-2; CDR3 DNA: TGTGCCAGCAGCCAAGATAGGGCCCCGGGACAGGGGGGAGGCTACACCTTC; CDR3 protein: CASSQDRAPGQGGGYTF
D gene: TRBD2; V gene: TRBV30; clone size: .; J gene: TRBJ2-7; CDR3 DNA: TGTGCCTGGAGTGTATCGGCTAGCGGGGGGAAGTACTTC; CDR3 protein: CAWSVSASGGKYF
D gene: TRBD2; V gene: TRBV3-1/TRBV3-2; clone size: .; J gene: TRBJ2-7; CDR3 DNA: TGTGCCAGCAGTCATAGCGGGGTGGGGGACGAGCAGTACTTC; CDR3 protein: CASSHSGVGDEQYF
D gene: TRBD1; V gene: TRBV11-3; clone size: .; J gene: TRBJ1-3; CDR3 DNA: TGTGCCAGCAGCAACCGGGACAGGTTACTCTTCGGTGGAAACACCATATATTTT; CDR3 protein: CASSNRDRLLFGGNTIYF
D gene: TRBD2; V gene: TRBV29-1; clone size: .; J gene: TRBJ2-3; CDR3 DNA: TGCAGCGCCAGCGGGGGGGGAGATACGCAGTATTTT; CDR3 protein: CSASGGGDTQYF
D gene: .; V gene: TRBV7-9; clone size: .; J gene: TRBJ1-4; CDR3 DNA: TGTGCCAGCAGCTTAGTCAGGGATTGGAATGAAAAACTGTTTTTT; CDR3 protein: CASSLVRDWNEKLFF
D gene: TRBD1; V gene: TRBV20-1; clone size: .; J gene: TRBJ1-2; CDR3 DNA: TGCAGTGCAACAGGGGAAGGCTACACCTTC; CDR3 protein: CSATGEGYTF
D gene: .; V gene: TRBV7-9; clone size: .; J gene: TRBJ2-7; CDR3 DNA: TGTGCCAGCAGCTTACAAACCGGAGTGGGGGGCTACGAGCAGTACTTC; CDR3 protein: CASSLQTGVGGYEQYF
D gene: .; V gene: TRBV7-3; clone size: .; J gene: TRBJ2-3; CDR3 DNA: TGTGCCAGCAGCCCCTTCGAGGGGGGGAGCACAGATACGCAGTATTTT; CDR3 protein: CASSPFEGGSTDTQYF
D gene: TRBD1; V gene: TRBV18; clone size: .; J gene: TRBJ1-2; CDR3 DNA: TGTGCCAGCTCACCACTGGGCACCGGGACAGGGATTAACTATGGCTACACCTTC; CDR3 protein: CASSPLGTGTGINYGYTF
D gene: TRBD1; V gene: TRBV18; clone size: .; J gene: TRBJ2-2; CDR3 DNA: TGTGCCAGCTCACGAGGGACAGGGTCGATCACCGGGGAGCTGTTTTTT; CDR3 protein: CASSRGTGSITGELFF
D gene: TRBD1; V gene: TRBV6-5; clone size: once; J gene: TRBJ1-2; CDR3 DNA: TGTGCCAGCACTAAGAGGGGGCTCTACTATGGCTACACCTTC; CDR3 protein: CASTKRGLYYGYTF
D gene: TRBD1; V gene: TRBV6-5; clone size: .; J gene: TRBJ1-6; CDR3 DNA: TGTGCCAGCAGTTACTGGGACAGGGATTCACCCCTCCACTTT; CDR3 protein: CASSYWDRDSPLHF
D gene: TRBD1; V gene: TRBV30; clone size: .; J gene: TRBJ2-7; CDR3 DNA: TGTGCCTGGAGTGTACAAGGGACAGGGCGGACCTACGAGCAGTACTTC; CDR3 protein: CAWSVQGTGRTYEQYF